A selection of T cell receptor beta chains follows, all from one sample in a study of shared clonotypes between healthy human individuals. Sequencing used immunoSEQ multiplex PCR; TCRdb keeps in-frame clones, though not all of them. The sample lists about 1.1 million clones, 70% to 80% occurring once. Sequencing was carried out using memory CD4+ T cells from PBMCs. These receptors all come from a man between 18 and 29 years old in good health. Some clones in this sample may be carry-over from other donors' samples. Both conserved end residues are part of each CDR3. D genes are given only for firm matches. Clone size is stated in some rows and not others, as once, few, many or a class when expanded.

TRBV28	TRBD1	-	TRBJ1-1	TGTGCCAGCTCAACCGCCGGGACAGGGAACACTGAAGCTTTCTTT	CASSTAGTGNTEAFF
TRBV5-1	-	-	TRBJ1-5	TGCGCCAGCAGCCCGGAGGGGGACAATCAGCCCCAGCATTTT	CASSPEGDNQPQHF
TRBV5-4	-	once	TRBJ1-3	TGTGCCAGCAGCCCGGGGGGCGCGGGAAACACCATATATTTT	CASSPGGAGNTIYF
TRBV7-9	TRBD1	few	TRBJ1-1	TGTGCCAGCAGCTCCGGACAGGGGCACACTGAAGCTTTCTTT	CASSSGQGHTEAFF
TRBV4-1	TRBD1	-	TRBJ2-5	TGCGCCAGCAGCCCTTCCGGGACAGGGCGGGTGACCCAGTACTTC	CASSPSGTGRVTQYF
TRBV29-1	-	-	TRBJ1-4	TGCAGCGTCTCCGTGGGGGGCGGTGATGAAAAACTGTTTTTT	CSVSVGGGDEKLFF
TRBV5-1	TRBD1	-	TRBJ1-2	TGCGCCAGCAGCTTGGGGACAGGGGGCCATGGCTACACCTTC	CASSLGTGGHGYTF
TRBV11-3	-	few	TRBJ2-7	TGTGCCAGCAGCTACCGACAGGACCACGAGCAGTACTTC	CASSYRQDHEQYF
TRBV27	-	few	TRBJ2-7	TGTGCCAGCAGCCAGTACAGGGATTCGGGCGAGCAGTACTTC	CASSQYRDSGEQYF
TRBV6-1	-	-	TRBJ1-1	TGTGCCAGCAGTGAATTAGGTTGGACGGAAGCTTTCTTT	CASSELGWTEAFF
TRBV9	-	-	TRBJ2-1	TGTGCCAGCAGCGTAGTATCCCTAGCCAGTAACAATGAGCAGTTCTTC	CASSVVSLASNNEQFF
TRBV4-2	TRBD1	-	TRBJ1-1	TGTGCCAGCAGCCAAGGAGGACAGGGAGGGGCCATGAACACTGAAGCTTTCTTT	CASSQGGQGGAMNTEAFF
TRBV30	TRBD1	-	TRBJ1-2	TGTGCCTGGAGCGCCGACAGGGGACATGGCTACACCTTC	CAWSADRGHGYTF
TRBV27	-	-	TRBJ1-2	TGTGCCAGCACTCCCGGTCACCCTAACTATGGCTACACCTTC	CASTPGHPNYGYTF
TRBV5-4	TRBD2	-	TRBJ2-7	TGTGCCAGCACCCCGGGGGGGACCTCGAACTACGAGCAGTACTTC	CASTPGGTSNYEQYF
TRBV14	-	-	TRBJ1-5	TGTGCCAGCAGCCAAGGACCCTATCAGCCCCAGCATTTT	CASSQGPYQPQHF
TRBV7-7	TRBD2	-	TRBJ2-5	TGTGCCAGCAGCCCCGGGCTAGCGGAAGAGACCCAGTACTTC	CASSPGLAEETQYF
TRBV7-8	TRBD2	-	TRBJ2-3	TGTGCCAGCAGCTTAGACCAGCGGGAGGGAAGCACAGATACGCAGTATTTT	CASSLDQREGSTDTQYF
TRBV9	-	-	TRBJ2-5	TGTGCCAGCAGCGGACGACAGACGCTAGAGACCCAGTACTTC	CASSGRQTLETQYF
TRBV7-2	-	-	TRBJ1-2	TGTGCCAGCAGCTTTTTGATAGGCTACACCTTC	CASSFLIGYTF
TRBV19	-	-	TRBJ2-3	TGTGCCAGTAGCCCCCTGAGGGGTACGGATACGCAGTATTTT	CASSPLRGTDTQYF
TRBV5-4	TRBD1	few	TRBJ1-5	TGTGCCAGCAGCTCCGGACAGGTCGGTCAGCCCCAGCATTTT	CASSSGQVGQPQHF
TRBV7-3	TRBD2	-	TRBJ2-1	TGTGCCAGTGGGACTAGCGGGAGTGAGCAGTTCTTC	CASGTSGSEQFF
TRBV7-9	-	-	TRBJ2-1	TGTGCCAGCAGCTTAGCGGGTCGCCGCACGAATGAGCAGTTCTTC	CASSLAGRRTNEQFF
TRBV15	-	few	TRBJ2-7	TGTGCCACCAGCTTTAACAGCCTTTACGAGCAGTACTTC	CATSFNSLYEQYF
TRBV18	-	-	TRBJ2-1	TGTGCCAGCTCACCACCTCGTGGCGGCCACAATGAGCAGTTCTTC	CASSPPRGGHNEQFF
TRBV2	-	-	TRBJ2-3	TGTGCCAGCAGTGAAATAGGTCGGCAGTTACCAGATACGCAGTATTTT	CASSEIGRQLPDTQYF
TRBV28	-	-	TRBJ2-1	TGTGCCAGCAGTTCCGGACCCCTCGAGGAGCAGTTCTTC	CASSSGPLEEQFF
TRBV18	-	few	TRBJ2-7	TGTGCCAGCTCACCACGGGAGTACGAGCAGTACTTC	CASSPREYEQYF
TRBV18	-	-	TRBJ2-1	TGTGCCAGCTCATCGGCGGCGGATGAGCAGTTCTTC	CASSSAADEQFF
TRBV28	-	-	TRBJ2-3	TGTGCCAGCAAAAAACCGGAACTCACAGATACGCAGTATTTT	CASKKPELTDTQYF
TRBV2	-	-	TRBJ1-2	TGTGCCAGCAGTGAAGGTCAGGGGATCTATGGCTACACCTTC	CASSEGQGIYGYTF